The T cell receptor beta chain described here comes from a study of molecular identifiers for immune sequencing clone quantification. Sorted naive CD8 T cells were those defined as CD8+CD4-CCR7+CD45RA+. Germline CDR1 reads WSHSY; CDR2 reads SAAADI. The V gene end was trimmed by 6 bases and the J gene end by 4 bases; junction bases not matched to a gene: 15. This CDR3 has 18 amino acids. TCRdb redid the calling of the PCR reads with MiXCR, one entry per CDR3 protein. The data contain around 460,000 distinct CDR3 sequences, over 20% of them singletons. A few counts support this clonotype. The sequencing sample was made of naive CD8+ T cells from blood, with Jurkat cell RNA spiked in. The subset is: FACS-sorted CD8+CD4-CCR7+CD45RA+ naive T cells. This clonotype originated in a human donor in good health. Some libraries in this study had Jurkat cell RNA spiked in. The chain is built from TRBV10-2 and TRBJ2-3; 11 bases are a match to TRBD2. CDR3 bases: TGCGCCAGCAGCCTCTTCTTTAGCGGGGGGGCTACCGCAGATACGCAGTATTTT. This sequence encodes CASSLFFSGGATADTQYF.